This T cell receptor (beta chain) is from a study of T cells in Graves' hyperthyroidism and ophthalmopathy (dated by TCRdb to between 2017 and 2020). Study-wide context: Peripheral blood samples were taken at the time of initial diagnosis, prior to any treatment. In over five Graves' hyperthyroidism patients, the study also compared T-cell repertoires from thyroid tissue with T-cell repertoires from blood. Prospective prediction of ophthalmopathy was tested in an independent validation cohort of approximately 19 hyperthyroidism patients and roughly 16 patients who later progressed to ophthalmopathy. TCR Vbeta CDR3 sequencing of approximately 140 peripheral blood samples (approximately 44 ophthalmopathy, 75 hyperthyroidism and approximately 17 progressor patients) is reported in the paper. Once sampling was done, hyperthyroidism patients were given methimazole at a starting dose of 30 mg daily, whereas ophthalmopathy patients were given high-dose intravenous methylprednisolone. A discovery cohort of about 95 patients, fewer than 50 with Graves' ophthalmopathy and approximately 60 with stable Graves' hyperthyroidism, was used to find distinguishing TCR V-J signatures. The 100 or so discovery patients were randomly split 7:3 into training and test sets.

The TCR beta CDR3 regions were amplified from the RNA transcripts. A first-round RT-PCR of the TCR CDR3 used the HTBI primer set with the Qiagen OneStep RT-PCR kit. The libraries were constructed in a second round of multiplex PCR and then size-selected and purified. Paired-end sequencing of the libraries was performed with 100 bp reads on an Illumina HiSeq2000. The source study handled its data this way. SOAPnuke was used to process the raw data, throwing out any read that contained adapters or uncalled bases, had a mean Phred below 15, or lacked an exact constant-primer or identifier match. High-quality paired reads were merged using COPE v1.2.5, and each unique nucleotide sequence was defined as a clonotype. Clonotypes were aligned to IMGT TRBV, TRBD and TRBJ reference segments using MiTCR v1.1. Only V-J combinations with frequency above 0.0001, covering roughly 99% of repertoires, were analysed. The TCS score was defined as F50 (clonal expansion) divided by E x V (chaos), with BLOSUM62-based TCRdist calculated between CDR3 peptides within each V-J. Welch's t-statistics and random forest reduced some 510 V-J features to 13, which were used in a naive Bayes classifier (R e1071). TCRdb reprocessing: public reads trimmed at Q25 with fastp, clones called with MiXCR, in-frame beta chains kept. When rows share a CDR3 protein, they turn into one entry using the most common DNA and genes. The V and J calls follow TCRdb's processing rather than the paper's. Here the sample has around 340,000 distinct CDR3 sequences; 11% to 15% occur a single time. Approximately 25% of the sample is taken by the ten largest.

Between the V and J ends, shortened by 5 bases and 5 bases respectively, the junction contains 21 bases. The CDR3 has 16 amino acids, counting the end cysteine and phenylalanine. Only the CDR3 portion is preserved as DNA: 48 bases, with reading frame beginning at the first base. The germline V gene encodes CDR1 MNHEY and CDR2 SMNVEV (reference sequence). A patient counted as having stable Graves' hyperthyroidism if no progression to ophthalmopathy occurred over 18 months of follow-up. The hyperthyroidism patients were between 18 and 65 years old and newly diagnosed, with a disease duration of less than 2 months. Patients with uncontrolled infections, other autoimmune diseases, pregnancy or lactation were excluded. Diagnoses were based on clinical symptoms, serum thyroxine and TRAb, thyroid ultrasound and orbital computed tomography. PBMCs were isolated from approximately 10 ml of fresh peripheral blood by Ficoll-Paque density gradient centrifugation. Total RNA was extracted with Trizol reagent, and quality was checked on an Agilent 2100 Bioanalyzer.

Overall study outcomes, separate from this receptor: During validation, the model predicted progression to ophthalmopathy a median of roughly six months ahead of onset, with 60% to 71% sensitivity and 72.22% specificity. No statistical method was used to fix the sample size in advance, and group allocation was not hidden from the investigators. A 13 V-J signature model separated ophthalmopathy from stable hyperthyroidism, with around 90% sensitivity and about 81% specificity in cross-validation and 80%/75% in testing. Most expanded thyroid clonotypes (frequency above 0.001) were also found in blood, which suggests that blood repertoires may mirror thyroid immune responses.

This clonotype was recorded many times. It lacks a known antigen. The record has no base qualities; no much larger clone is one base away. This receptor was taken from a woman aged 25 to 39 with Graves' hyperthyroidism. Sequencing used blood. The sequence links TRBV27 to TRBJ2-5; tentative D gene TRBD2, with 6 bases matching. The CDR3 region has the sequence CASSPILGSHRETQYF. In nucleotides, the sequence is TGTGCCAGCAGTCCCATCCTCGGGAGCCATAGGGAGACCCAGTACTTC.